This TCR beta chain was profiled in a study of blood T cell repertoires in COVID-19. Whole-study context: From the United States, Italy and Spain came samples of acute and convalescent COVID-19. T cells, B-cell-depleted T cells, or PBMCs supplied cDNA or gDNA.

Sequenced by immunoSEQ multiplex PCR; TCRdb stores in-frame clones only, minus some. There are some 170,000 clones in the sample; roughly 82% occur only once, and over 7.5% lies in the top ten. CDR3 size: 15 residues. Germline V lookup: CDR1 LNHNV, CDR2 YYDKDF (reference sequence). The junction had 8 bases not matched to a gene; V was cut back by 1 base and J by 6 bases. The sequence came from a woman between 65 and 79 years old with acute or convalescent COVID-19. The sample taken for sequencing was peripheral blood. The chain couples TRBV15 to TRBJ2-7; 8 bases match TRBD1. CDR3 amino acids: CATSRGLGQGREQYF. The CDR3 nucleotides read TGTGCCACCAGCAGAGGACTCGGACAGGGCCGCGAGCAGTACTTC.